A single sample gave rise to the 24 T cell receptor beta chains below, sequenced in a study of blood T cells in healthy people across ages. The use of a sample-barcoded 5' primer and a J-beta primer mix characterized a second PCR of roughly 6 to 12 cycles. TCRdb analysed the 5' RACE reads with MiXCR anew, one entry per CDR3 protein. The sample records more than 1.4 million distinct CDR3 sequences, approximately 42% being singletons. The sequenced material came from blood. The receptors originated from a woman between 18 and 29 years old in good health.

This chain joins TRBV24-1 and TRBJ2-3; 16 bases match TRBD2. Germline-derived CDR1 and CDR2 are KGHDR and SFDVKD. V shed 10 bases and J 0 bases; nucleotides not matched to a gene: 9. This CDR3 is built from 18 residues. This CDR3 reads CATGTSGRAVYSTDTQYF. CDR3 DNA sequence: TGTGCCACAGGGACTAGCGGGAGGGCCGTATATAGCACAGATACGCAGTATTTT.

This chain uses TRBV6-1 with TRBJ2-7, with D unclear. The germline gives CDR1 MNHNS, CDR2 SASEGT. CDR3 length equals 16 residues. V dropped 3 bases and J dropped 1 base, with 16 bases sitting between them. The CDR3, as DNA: TGTGCCAGCAGTGACAGGATCCAGGCACTTTCCTACGAGCAGTACTTC. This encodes CASSDRIQALSYEQYF.

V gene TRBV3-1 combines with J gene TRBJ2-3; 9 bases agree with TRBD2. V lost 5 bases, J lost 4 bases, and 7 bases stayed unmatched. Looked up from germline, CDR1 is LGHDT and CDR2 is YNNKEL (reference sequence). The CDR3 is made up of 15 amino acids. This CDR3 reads CASSEGGGAPDTQYF. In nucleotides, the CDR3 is TGTGCCAGCAGCGAGGGCGGGGGGGCCCCAGATACGCAGTATTTT.

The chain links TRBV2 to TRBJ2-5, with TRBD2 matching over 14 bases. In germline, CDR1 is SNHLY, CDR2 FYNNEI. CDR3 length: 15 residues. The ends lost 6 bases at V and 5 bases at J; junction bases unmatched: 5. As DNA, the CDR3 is TGTGCCAGCAGATGGACTAGCGGGGGGTTGGAGACCCAGTACTTC. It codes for CASRWTSGGLETQYF.

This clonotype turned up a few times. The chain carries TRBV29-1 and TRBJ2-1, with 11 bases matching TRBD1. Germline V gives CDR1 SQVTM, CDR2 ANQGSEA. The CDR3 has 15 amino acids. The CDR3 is CSSPGQGGVYGEQFF. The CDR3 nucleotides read TGCAGTTCTCCGGGACAGGGGGGGGTATACGGTGAGCAGTTCTTC.

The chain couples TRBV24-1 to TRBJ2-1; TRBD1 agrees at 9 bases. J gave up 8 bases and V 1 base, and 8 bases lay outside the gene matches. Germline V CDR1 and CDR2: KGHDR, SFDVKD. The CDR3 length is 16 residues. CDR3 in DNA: TGTGCCACCAGTGATTTCGCTCCGGACAGGGGTGATGAGCAGTTCTTC. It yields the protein CATSDFAPDRGDEQFF.

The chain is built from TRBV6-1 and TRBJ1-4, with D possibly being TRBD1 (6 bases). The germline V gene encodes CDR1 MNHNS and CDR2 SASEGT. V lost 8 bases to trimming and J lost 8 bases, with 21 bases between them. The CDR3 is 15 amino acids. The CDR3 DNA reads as TGTGCCAGCCACACCGGGGGCCCCCTAACCGAAAAACTGTTTTTT. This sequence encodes CASHTGGPLTEKLFF.

DNA of the CDR3: TGCAGCGTTAGGGTTGCGAGCACTGAAGCTTTCTTT. It is translated as CSVRVASTEAFF. The rearrangement links TRBV29-1 to TRBJ1-1; D is uncertain. The germline CDR1 and CDR2 sequences are SQVTM and ANQGSEA. V lost 5 bases, J lost 4 bases, and 11 bases lay in between. The CDR3 extends over 12 amino acids.

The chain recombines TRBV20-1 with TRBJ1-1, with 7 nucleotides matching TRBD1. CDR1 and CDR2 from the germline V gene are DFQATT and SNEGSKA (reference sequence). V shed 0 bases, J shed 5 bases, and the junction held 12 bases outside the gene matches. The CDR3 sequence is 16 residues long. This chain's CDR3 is CSARDRQGVLRTEAFF. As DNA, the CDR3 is TGCAGTGCTAGAGATCGACAGGGAGTTCTGAGGACTGAAGCTTTCTTT.

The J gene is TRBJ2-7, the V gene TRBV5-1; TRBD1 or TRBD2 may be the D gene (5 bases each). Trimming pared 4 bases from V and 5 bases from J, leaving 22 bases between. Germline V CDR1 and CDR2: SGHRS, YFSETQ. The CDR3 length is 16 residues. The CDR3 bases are TGCGCCAGCAGCCAGTACCGGGACGGCCTCCTCGACGAGCAGTACTTC. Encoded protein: CASSQYRDGLLDEQYF. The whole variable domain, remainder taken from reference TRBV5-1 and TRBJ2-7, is KAGVTQTPRYLIKTRGQQVTLSCSPISGHRSVSWYQQTPGQGLQFLFEYFSETQRNKGNFPGRFSGRQFSNSRSEMNVSTLELGDSALYLCASSQYRDGLLDEQYFGPGTRLTVT.

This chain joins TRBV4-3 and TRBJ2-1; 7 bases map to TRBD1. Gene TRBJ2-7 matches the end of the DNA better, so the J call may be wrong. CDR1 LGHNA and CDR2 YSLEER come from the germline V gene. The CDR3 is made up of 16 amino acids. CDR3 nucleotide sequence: TGCGCCAGCAGCCAAGTGACAGGGCACTCCTACAATGAGCAGTACTTC. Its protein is CASSQVTGHSYNEQYF.

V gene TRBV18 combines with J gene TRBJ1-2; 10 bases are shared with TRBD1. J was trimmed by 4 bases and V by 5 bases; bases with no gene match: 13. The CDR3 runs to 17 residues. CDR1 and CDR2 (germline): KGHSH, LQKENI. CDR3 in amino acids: CASSAAGTGVMVYGYTF. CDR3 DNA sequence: TGTGCCAGCTCAGCAGCCGGGACAGGGGTAATGGTCTATGGCTACACCTTC.

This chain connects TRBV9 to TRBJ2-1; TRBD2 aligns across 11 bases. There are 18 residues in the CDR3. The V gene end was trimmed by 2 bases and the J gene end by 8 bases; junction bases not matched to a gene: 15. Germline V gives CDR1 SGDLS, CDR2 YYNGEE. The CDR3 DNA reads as TGTGCCAGCAGCGTCCTCGCCCATACTAGCGGGAGATTTGATGAGCAGTTCTTC. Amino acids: CASSVLAHTSGRFDEQFF.

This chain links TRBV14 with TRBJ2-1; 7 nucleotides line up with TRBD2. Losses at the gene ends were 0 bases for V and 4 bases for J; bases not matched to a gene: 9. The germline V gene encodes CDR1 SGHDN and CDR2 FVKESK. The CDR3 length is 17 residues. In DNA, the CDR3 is TGTGCCAGCAGCCAAGACATCCTAGCGGACGTTTACAATGAGCAGTTCTTC. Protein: CASSQDILADVYNEQFF.

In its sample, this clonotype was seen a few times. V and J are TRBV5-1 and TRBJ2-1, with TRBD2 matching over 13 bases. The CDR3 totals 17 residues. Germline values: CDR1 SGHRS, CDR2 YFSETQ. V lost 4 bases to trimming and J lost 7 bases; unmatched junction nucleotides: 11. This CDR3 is CASSPLAGGIFGNEQFF. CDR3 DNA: TGCGCCAGCAGCCCACTAGCGGGGGGGATATTTGGTAATGAGCAGTTCTTC. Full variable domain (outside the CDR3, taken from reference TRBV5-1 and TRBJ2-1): KAGVTQTPRYLIKTRGQQVTLSCSPISGHRSVSWYQQTPGQGLQFLFEYFSETQRNKGNFPGRFSGRQFSNSRSEMNVSTLELGDSALYLCASSPLAGGIFGNEQFFGPGTRLTVL.

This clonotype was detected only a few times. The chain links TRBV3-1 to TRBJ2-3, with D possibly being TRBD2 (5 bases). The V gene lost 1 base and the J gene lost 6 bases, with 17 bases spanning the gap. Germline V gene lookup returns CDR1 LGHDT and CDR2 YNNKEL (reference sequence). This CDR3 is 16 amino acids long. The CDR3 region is CASSQGPGKSGDTQYF. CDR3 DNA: TGTGCCAGCAGCCAAGGACCGGGGAAGAGTGGGGATACGCAGTATTTT.

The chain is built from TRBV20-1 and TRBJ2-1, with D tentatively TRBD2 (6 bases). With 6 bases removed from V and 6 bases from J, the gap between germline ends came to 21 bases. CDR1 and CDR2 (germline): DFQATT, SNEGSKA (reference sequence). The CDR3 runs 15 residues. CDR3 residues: CSAAGLASDPNEQFF. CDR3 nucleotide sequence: TGCAGTGCCGCGGGGCTAGCCAGCGACCCCAATGAGCAGTTCTTC.

Here the CDR3 reads CASSADRVPYNEQFF. DNA for the CDR3: TGTGCCAGCAGCGCCGACAGGGTTCCCTACAATGAGCAGTTCTTC. The rearrangement uses TRBV9 and TRBJ2-1; 7 positions agree with TRBD1. This CDR3 is 15 amino acids long. The germline V gene encodes CDR1 SGDLS and CDR2 YYNGEE. The V and J ends lost 3 bases and 2 bases, in that order; junction bases with no gene match: 5.

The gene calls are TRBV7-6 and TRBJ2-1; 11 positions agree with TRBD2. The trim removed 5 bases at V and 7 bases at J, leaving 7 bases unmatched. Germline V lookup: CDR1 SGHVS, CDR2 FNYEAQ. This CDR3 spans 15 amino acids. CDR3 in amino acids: CASSAGLAAGNEQFF. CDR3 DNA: TGTGCCAGCAGCGCGGGACTAGCGGCGGGTAATGAGCAGTTCTTC. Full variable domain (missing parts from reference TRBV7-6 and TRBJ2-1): GAGVSQSPRYKVTKRGQDVALRCDPISGHVSLYWYRQALGQGPEFLTYFNYEAQQDKSGLPNDRFSAERPEGSISTLTIQRTEQRDSAMYRCASSAGLAAGNEQFFGPGTRLTVL.

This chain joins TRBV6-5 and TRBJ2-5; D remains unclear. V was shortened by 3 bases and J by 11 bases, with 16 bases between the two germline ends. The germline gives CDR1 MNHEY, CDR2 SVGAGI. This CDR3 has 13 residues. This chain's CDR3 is CASSYIPSDEQYF. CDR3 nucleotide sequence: TGTGCCAGCAGTTATATCCCGAGTGATGAGCAGTACTTC.

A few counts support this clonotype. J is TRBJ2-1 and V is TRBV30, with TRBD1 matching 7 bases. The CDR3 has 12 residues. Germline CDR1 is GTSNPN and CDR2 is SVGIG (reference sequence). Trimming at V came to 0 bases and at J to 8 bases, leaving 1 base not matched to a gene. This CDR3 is CAWSVGGDEQFF. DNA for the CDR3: TGTGCCTGGAGTGTAGGGGGCGATGAGCAGTTCTTC.

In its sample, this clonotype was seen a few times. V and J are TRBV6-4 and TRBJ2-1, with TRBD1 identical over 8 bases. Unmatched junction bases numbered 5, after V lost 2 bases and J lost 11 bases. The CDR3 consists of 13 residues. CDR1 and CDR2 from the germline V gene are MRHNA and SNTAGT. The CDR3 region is CASSDQGTGQQFF. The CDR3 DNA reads TGTGCCAGCAGTGACCAAGGGACAGGCCAGCAGTTCTTC.

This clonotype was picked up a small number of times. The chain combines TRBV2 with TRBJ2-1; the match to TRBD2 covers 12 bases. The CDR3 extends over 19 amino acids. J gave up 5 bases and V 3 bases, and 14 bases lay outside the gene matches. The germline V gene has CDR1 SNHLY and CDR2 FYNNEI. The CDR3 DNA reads TGTGCCAGCAGTGACGGGTCCTTACCTAGCGGGGGGGCCGACAATGAGCAGTTCTTC. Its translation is CASSDGSLPSGGADNEQFF.

The chain's CDR3 is CASSPTSPPGTDTQYF. The CDR3 nucleotides are TGCGCCAGCAGCCCGACTAGCCCCCCAGGCACAGATACGCAGTATTTT. This sequence joins TRBV4-1 and TRBJ2-3, with 7 bases matching TRBD2. The CDR3 covers 16 residues. Trimming cost V 4 bases and J 1 base; bases outside gene matches: 8. Looked up from germline, CDR1 is MGHRA and CDR2 is YSYEKL.